Listed below are T cell receptor beta chains from one sample, sequenced in a study of identical twins. TCRdb recomputed calls from the 5' RACE reads with MiXCR, one row per CDR3 protein. The top ten clones hold approximately 7.7% of a sample with about 150,000 distinct CDR3 sequences, around 3.5% of them seen once. Sequenced material: memory T cells sorted from blood. The receptors originated from a man aged 18-30 years in good health. Each CDR3 is given with its conserved first and last residue. D genes are given only for firm matches.

TRBJ2-7,-,TRBV7-9,CASRAAGLTYEQYF
TRBJ1-6,TRBD1,TRBV7-2,CASSLAPGQSSYNSPLHF
TRBJ2-1,TRBD1,TRBV24-1,CATSDFPGQGAISYNEQFF
TRBJ2-3,-,TRBV11-2,CASGDTGYTDTQYF
TRBJ2-6,-,TRBV5-1,CASSPGTAASGANVLTF
TRBJ1-6,TRBD1,TRBV5-1,CASSPGGANSPLHF
TRBJ2-2,-,TRBV7-3,CASSLDTGELFF
TRBJ2-7,TRBD2,TRBV20-1,CSARGTSGRSSYEQYF
TRBJ1-5,-,TRBV20-1,CSAIVPGRSSNQPQHF
TRBJ2-3,-,TRBV7-2,CASSLSLFGSDTQYF
TRBJ2-5,-,TRBV28,CASSLFQNQETQYF
TRBJ2-1,-,TRBV5-1,CASSLAIKPPNDEQFF
TRBJ2-1,-,TRBV29-1,CSVILAGTGDEQFF
TRBJ1-5,TRBD1,TRBV6-5,CASSYRTGKGGPQHF
TRBJ2-3,-,TRBV11-2,CASSAHSTDTQYF
TRBJ2-1,TRBD1,TRBV11-3,CATERGQWGPDEQFF